The 29 T cell receptor beta chains below come from one sample, sequenced in a study of T-cell reconstitution after alpha-beta-depleted transplantation in children. As it was prepared, the TCRbeta library received unique molecular identifiers. From the PCR reads, TCRdb called clonotypes with MiXCR, one entry per CDR3 protein. The sample carries almost 250,000 distinct CDR3 sequences, 25% recorded once. The sample in question was PBMCs, obtained before TCRalphabeta/CD19-depleted stem cell transplant. All receptors derive from a girl aged 2 to 9 with Fanconi anemia, due to receive a stem cell transplant.

This clonotype was counted a few times. The J gene is TRBJ2-6, the V gene TRBV6-5; 7 positions match TRBD1. Per the germline V gene, CDR1 is MNHEY and CDR2 is SVGAGI. Trimming at V came to 0 bases and at J to 0 bases, leaving 2 bases not matched to a gene. This CDR3 spans 17 amino acids. As DNA, the CDR3 is TGTGCCAGCAGTTACTCAGGGGGCCCCTCTGGGGCCAACGTCCTGACTTTC. Protein sequence: CASSYSGGPSGANVLTF.

This clonotype was detected ten times or more. The rearrangement links TRBV20-1 to TRBJ2-3; 8 bases are a match to TRBD2. Germline V gene lookup returns CDR1 DFQATT and CDR2 SNEGSKA (reference sequence). The J segment lost 6 bases and the V segment lost 7 bases, leaving 9 bases of the junction unmatched. There are 13 residues in the CDR3. The CDR3 loop is CSGLVVAGDTQYF. CDR3 in DNA: TGCAGTGGTTTGGTGGTAGCGGGGGATACGCAGTATTTT.

CDR3 loop: CSAIRFTGGLGYNEQFF. The DNA for the CDR3 is TGCAGTGCTATAAGATTCACAGGGGGACTGGGCTACAATGAGCAGTTCTTC. The chain is built from TRBV20-1 and TRBJ2-1, with 8 bases that match TRBD1. Germline assignment: CDR1 DFQATT and CDR2 SNEGSKA (reference sequence). The V segment lost 4 bases and the J segment 3 bases; nucleotides outside the gene matches: 14. The CDR3 totals 17 residues.

This chain connects TRBV20-1 to TRBJ2-3; D call uncertain. Germline V gives CDR1 DFQATT, CDR2 SNEGSKA (reference sequence). The CDR3 contains 11 residues. Here the CDR3 DNA reads TGCAGGGTGCCTCTTACAGATACGCAGTATTTT. Translating gives CRVPLTDTQYF.

This sequence joins TRBV6-5 and TRBJ2-2; 9 bases match TRBD2. From germline, CDR1 is MNHEY and CDR2 SVGAGI. The CDR3 runs 17 residues. J gave up 5 bases and V 1 base, and 8 bases lay outside the gene matches. The CDR3 region is CASSYLGLAGRTGELFF. The CDR3 coding sequence is TGTGCCAGCAGTTACTTAGGGCTAGCGGGAAGGACCGGGGAGCTGTTTTTT.

The rearrangement uses TRBV20-1 and TRBJ1-6; 10 bases are shared with TRBD1. V shed 0 bases and J 5 bases; nucleotides not matched to a gene: 13. The CDR3 is 19 residues long. Germline V gene data show CDR1 as DFQATT and CDR2 as SNEGSKA (reference sequence). Here the CDR3 DNA reads TGCAGTGCTAGAGATCCTTGGACAGGGGGTCACATCAATAATTCACCCCTCCACTTT. This sequence encodes CSARDPWTGGHINNSPLHF.

This clonotype was recorded many times. J is TRBJ1-2 and V is TRBV4-2; no clear D gene. This CDR3 comprises 14 residues. Per the germline V gene, CDR1 is LGHNA and CDR2 is YNFKEQ. V shed 0 bases and J shed 7 bases, with 12 bases lying between them. CDR3 in amino acids: CASSQDSRVTGYTF. Written as DNA, the CDR3 is TGTGCCAGCAGCCAAGATTCAAGGGTGACTGGCTACACCTTC.

This clonotype occurred many times. This chain uses TRBV29-1 with TRBJ2-1; D gene uncertain. The germline V and J ends were trimmed by 4 bases and 2 bases, with 9 bases remaining between them. The germline V gene encodes CDR1 SQVTM and CDR2 ANQGSEA. This CDR3 is 13 amino acids long. This CDR3 is CSVVAAAYNEQFF. The CDR3 region has the DNA TGCAGCGTTGTAGCCGCAGCCTACAATGAGCAGTTCTTC.

This rearrangement joins TRBV29-1 to TRBJ1-1; D perhaps matches TRBD1 (5 bases). The V gene's germline CDR1 is SQVTM and CDR2 ANQGSEA. Trimming stripped 6 bases from V and 1 base from J, with 9 bases between. CDR3 length: 12 amino acids. This chain's CDR3 is CSVRDGNTEAFF. The DNA of the CDR3 is TGCAGCGTCCGGGACGGGAACACTGAAGCTTTCTTT.

This clonotype has just a few counts. The V and J genes are TRBV20-1 and TRBJ2-1; TRBD1 matches 7 bases. This CDR3 region has 14 residues. Germline V gene sequence: CDR1 DFQATT, CDR2 SNEGSKA (reference sequence). With 3 bases clipped from V and 4 bases from J, the junction kept 6 bases outside the gene matches. CDR3 sequence (DNA): TGCAGTGCTAGGGGACAGAGTGCTTACAATGAGCAGTTCTTC. Translated, it gives CSARGQSAYNEQFF.

With regard to this clonotype: A much larger clone differs by one base, so this may be a read error. The J gene is TRBJ2-7, the V gene TRBV7-8; tentatively, D is TRBD1 (6 bases). Germline CDR1 and CDR2: SGHVS and FQNEAQ. CDR3 length equals 13 residues. The DNA for the CDR3 is TGTGCCATCAGCCTAGGGGACAACTACGAGCAGTACTTC. It is translated as CAISLGDNYEQYF.

This clonotype was seen only a few times. This chain joins TRBV12-3 or TRBV12-4 and TRBJ2-1, with 7 bases aligning to TRBD1. The V segment lost 8 bases and the J segment 0 bases; nucleotides outside the gene matches: 16. The CDR3 totals 18 residues. The CDR3 nucleotides are TGTGCCAGCCGACAACAGGGGTTCCCTTTAAGCTCCTACAATGAGCAGTTCTTC. Protein product: CASRQQGFPLSSYNEQFF.

V and J are TRBV7-9 and TRBJ1-1; unclear D gene. Germline V gene lookup returns CDR1 SEHNR and CDR2 FQNEAQ (reference sequence). There are 14 residues in the CDR3. V was trimmed by 1 base and J by 7 bases, leaving 13 bases between them. The CDR3 coding sequence is TGTGCCAGCAGCTTAGTATTAGGGCAGATTGAAGCTTTCTTT. Amino acid sequence: CASSLVLGQIEAFF.

This clonotype has ten or more counts. The chain recombines TRBV29-1 with TRBJ2-7; possible D gene TRBD1, 6 bases. The CDR3 covers 14 residues. Germline V gene lookup returns CDR1 SQVTM and CDR2 ANQGSEA. Trimming cost V 7 bases and J 3 bases, with 19 bases left between them. CDR3 DNA: TGCAGCGCCAGTGGGGCAGGGGTTAACTACGAGCAGTACTTC. This codes for CSASGAGVNYEQYF.

This clonotype has a count of ten or more. The chain combines TRBV12-3 or TRBV12-4 with TRBJ2-5; no clear D. This CDR3 is 15 amino acids long. Trimming pared 6 bases from V and 2 bases from J, leaving 16 bases between. CDR3 amino acids: CASSFRTSVQETQYF. The CDR3 bases are TGTGCCAGCAGCTTCCGGACGAGCGTTCAAGAGACCCAGTACTTC.

This clonotype was counted a few times. The chain couples TRBV5-5 to TRBJ2-3; D ambiguous. The CDR3 covers 13 residues. Trimming took 6 bases from V and 2 from J, leaving 10 bases between them. CDR1 and CDR2 (germline): SGHKS, YYEKEE (reference sequence). As DNA, the CDR3 is TGTGCCAGCACCCGGGTGATCACAGATACGCAGTATTTT. Translating it yields CASTRVITDTQYF.

J is TRBJ2-5 and V is TRBV20-1; 14 nucleotides match TRBD2. The CDR3 is made up of 17 amino acids. Germline V gives CDR1 DFQATT, CDR2 SNEGSKA (reference sequence). Germline trimming cut 4 bases from V and 1 base from J; bases unmatched to any gene: 8. CDR3 DNA: TGCAGTGCTACGGGACTAGCGGGAGTCGAGCCCCAAGAGACCCAGTACTTC. This gives the protein CSATGLAGVEPQETQYF.

This clonotype appeared a few times. This chain joins TRBV6-5 and TRBJ2-6, with D perhaps given as TRBD1 or TRBD2 (6 bases each). The CDR3 spans 15 residues. Germline CDR1 MNHEY, CDR2 SVGAGI. The V gene lost 2 bases and the J gene lost 4 bases, with 9 bases spanning the gap. DNA of the CDR3: TGTGCCAGCAGTTACAGGGGGGAAGGGGCCAACGTCCTGACTTTC. Amino acid sequence: CASSYRGEGANVLTF.

This clonotype has just a few counts. This sequence joins TRBV11-1 and TRBJ1-2; the match to TRBD1 covers 7 bases. Losses at the gene ends were 3 bases for V and 5 bases for J; bases not matched to a gene: 18. Looked up from germline, CDR1 is SGHAT and CDR2 is FQDESV (reference sequence). The CDR3 spans 18 residues. The CDR3 sequence is CASSLGMTTGRGKYGYTF. CDR3 DNA sequence: TGTGCCAGCAGCTTGGGAATGACGACAGGGAGGGGAAAGTATGGCTACACCTTC. Looking up the rest from reference TRBV11-1 and TRBJ1-2 gives the full variable domain: EAEVAQSPRYKITEKSQAVAFWCDPISGHATLYWYRQILGQGPELLVQFQDESVVDDSQLPKDRFSAERLKGVDSTLKIQPAELGDSAMYLCASSLGMTTGRGKYGYTFGSGTRLTVV.

The sample holds many counts of this clonotype. This rearrangement joins TRBV5-6 to TRBJ2-1, with 8 bases matching TRBD2. Trimming removed 0 bases from V and 1 base from J; junction bases left unmatched: 6. The germline V gene encodes CDR1 SGHDT and CDR2 YYEEEE. The CDR3 is 17 residues long. CDR3 coding DNA: TGTGCCAGCAGCTTGGCCGGACTAGCCCTATCCTACAATGAGCAGTTCTTC. As protein: CASSLAGLALSYNEQFF.

In its sample, this clonotype was seen once. V gene TRBV11-1 combines with J gene TRBJ2-2; weak D call: TRBD2 (6 bases). The CDR3 has 18 amino acids. Trimming stripped 2 bases from V and 1 base from J, with 17 bases between. Germline loops: CDR1 SGHAT, CDR2 FQDESV (reference sequence). The CDR3 region is CASSLRWLGGKNTGELFF. DNA for the CDR3: TGTGCCAGCAGCTTAAGATGGCTTGGAGGGAAGAACACCGGGGAGCTGTTTTTT.

The sample holds many counts of this clonotype. V and J are TRBV24-1 and TRBJ2-5; 9 bases fit TRBD2. Germline V gene sequence: CDR1 KGHDR, CDR2 SFDVKD. The CDR3 spans 14 residues. V gave up 5 bases and J gave up 4 bases; unmatched junction bases: 4. CDR3: CATSAGLAIETQYF. In DNA, the CDR3 is TGTGCCACCAGTGCGGGACTAGCAATAGAGACCCAGTACTTC.

The J gene is TRBJ2-1, the V gene TRBV20-1; either TRBD1 or TRBD2 may supply D (5 bases each). The CDR3 consists of 13 residues. V lost 2 bases to trimming and J lost 9 bases, with 14 bases between them. CDR1 is DFQATT and CDR2 is SNEGSKA in the germline V gene (reference sequence). DNA for the CDR3: TGCAGTGCTAGACAGGGTTCGGACTCTGAGCAGTTCTTC. Amino acids: CSARQGSDSEQFF.

The J gene is TRBJ1-2, the V gene TRBV29-1, with 7 bases that match TRBD1. After removal of 4 bases from V and 5 bases from J, the junction contained 10 bases not matched to a gene. Germline CDR1 is SQVTM and CDR2 is ANQGSEA. CDR3 length: 14 amino acids. DNA of the CDR3: TGCAGCGTTGCCCCAGGCAGGGGGATTTATGGCTACACCTTC. Its protein product is CSVAPGRGIYGYTF.

V usage is TRBV7-6 and J usage is TRBJ2-3; 12 nucleotides line up with TRBD2. This CDR3 contains 20 residues. Germline V gene data show CDR1 as SGHVS and CDR2 as FNYEAQ. The V segment lost 1 base and the J segment 3 bases; nucleotides outside the gene matches: 14. CDR3 residues: CASSLGLTSGRSRATDTQYF. CDR3 coding DNA: TGTGCCAGCAGCTTAGGTCTGACTAGCGGGAGATCACGTGCGACAGATACGCAGTATTTT.

The V and J genes are TRBV6-1 and TRBJ2-5; TRBD2 aligns across 8 bases. The germline gives CDR1 MNHNS, CDR2 SASEGT. V shed 4 bases and J 1 base; nucleotides not matched to a gene: 5. The CDR3 sequence is 15 residues long. The CDR3 nucleotides read TGTGCCAGCAGTGGCCGGACTAGCCTCCAAGAGACCCAGTACTTC. Protein product: CASSGRTSLQETQYF.

The chain links TRBV20-1 to TRBJ2-7; 7 bases fit TRBD2. With 1 base clipped from V and 6 bases from J, the junction kept 6 bases outside the gene matches. The V gene's germline CDR1 is DFQATT and CDR2 SNEGSKA (reference sequence). The CDR3 runs to 13 residues. In DNA, the CDR3 is TGCAGTGCTAGAGGAGGACTAGGTCCCGAGCAGTACTTC. It codes for CSARGGLGPEQYF.

This clonotype was seen many times. The V and J genes are TRBV12-3 or TRBV12-4 and TRBJ2-3; TRBD2 agrees at 11 bases. With V trimmed by 3 bases and J by 6 bases, 14 bases remained unmatched. The CDR3 contains 18 residues. The CDR3 DNA is TGTGCCAGCAGTTTTTCCCCTACTAGCGGGAGCTTGGGGGATACGCAGTATTTT. Translated, it gives CASSFSPTSGSLGDTQYF.

This clonotype was seen once. V usage is TRBV3-1 and J usage is TRBJ2-1, with a weak D call TRBD2 (6 bases). V was cut by 0 bases and J by 4 bases, with 13 bases left in between. Per germline, CDR1 LGHDT and CDR2 YNNKEL (reference sequence). The CDR3 is made up of 16 amino acids. Here the CDR3 DNA reads TGTGCCAGCAGCCAAGATGGGGGGTCGGGATACAATGAGCAGTTCTTC. Amino acid sequence: CASSQDGGSGYNEQFF.